This passage covers 2 T cell receptor beta chains from one sample sequenced in a study of blood T cell repertoires in COVID-19. Sequencing used immunoSEQ multiplex PCR; TCRdb keeps in-frame clones, though not all of them. The sample holds approximately 97,000 clones, almost 85% seen once. The sample taken for sequencing was peripheral blood. The source of these receptors is a man aged 40-49 years with active or convalescent COVID-19.

This sequence joins TRBV18 and TRBJ1-2, with D perhaps TRBD1 (6 bases). CDR1 is KGHSH, CDR2 LQKENI, per germline. V was clipped by 5 bases and J by 8 bases, with 15 bases between them. The length of the CDR3 is 13 residues. The CDR3 reads CASSSDPGVGYTF. The CDR3 coding sequence is TGTGCCAGCTCATCGGATCCAGGGGTCGGCTACACCTTC.

The CDR3 spells CATTVPSQAGELFF. The CDR3 nucleotides read TGTGCCACCACAGTCCCCTCTCAGGCCGGGGAGCTGTTTTTT. This chain joins TRBV6-5 and TRBJ2-2; no definite D call. The length of the CDR3 is 14 residues. V shed 10 bases and J shed 6 bases, with 18 bases lying between them. The germline CDR1 and CDR2 sequences are MNHEY and SVGAGI.